The 11 T cell receptor beta chains below were found in one sample sequenced in a study of cytomegalovirus exposure and HLA in healthy donors. PCR was performed using 60 Vbeta and 13 Jbeta primers. The repertoire was sequenced with immunoSEQ multiplex PCR; TCRdb's copy has only in-frame clones and lacks some. The sample comprises 250,000 to 350,000 clones, just over 85% of which are singletons, and approximately 4.3% rests with the top ten. Sequenced input: PBMCs. Every receptor here comes from a man aged 40-55 years in good health and CMV-seropositive.

The chain is built from TRBV4-2 and TRBJ2-4; D is possibly TRBD1 (5 bases). Germline CDR1 is LGHNA and CDR2 is YNFKEQ. The CDR3 has 16 amino acids. Trimming pared 0 bases from V and 4 bases from J, leaving 13 bases between. The CDR3 nucleotides read TGTGCCAGCAGCCAAGAATCGACAGCTAAAAAAAACATTCAGTACTTC. It codes for CASSQESTAKKNIQYF.

The CDR3 reads CLNTEAFF. The CDR3 bases are TGTTTAAACACTGAAGCTTTCTTT. The chain couples TRBV28 to TRBJ1-1; D gene uncertain. Germline loops: CDR1 MDHEN, CDR2 SYDVKM. The CDR3 contains 8 residues.

This clone was counted once. V and J are TRBV6-5 and TRBJ2-4; D is unclear. CDR3 length: 13 amino acids. Germline values: CDR1 MNHEY, CDR2 SVGAGI. Trimming left V 8 bases short and J 1 base short, with 9 bases between. CDR3 loop: CASRQRAKNIQYF. Here the CDR3 DNA reads TGTGCCAGCCGTCAGAGGGCCAAAAACATTCAGTACTTC.

The genes are TRBV2 and TRBJ2-1; 15 positions agree with TRBD2. Germline CDR1 is SNHLY and CDR2 is FYNNEI. The V and J ends lost 6 bases and 5 bases, in that order; junction bases with no gene match: 2. CDR3 size: 15 residues. The CDR3: CASRRTSGRDNEQFF. The DNA for the CDR3 is TGTGCCAGCAGACGGACTAGCGGGAGGGACAATGAGCAGTTCTTC.

The gene calls are TRBV6-1 and TRBJ2-1; no clear D gene. V lost 4 bases and J lost 2, with 12 bases in between. The CDR3 totals 15 residues. In germline, CDR1 is MNHNS, CDR2 SASEGT. CDR3: CASSAWSATYNEQFF. The CDR3 region has the DNA TGTGCCAGCAGTGCCTGGAGCGCCACCTACAATGAGCAGTTCTTC.

The rearrangement links TRBV4-3 to TRBJ2-7; 10 nucleotides agree with TRBD1. CDR1 and CDR2 from the germline V gene are LGHNA and YSLEER. The CDR3 is 15 amino acids. Trimming took 0 bases from V and 6 from J; bases not matched to a gene: 5. CDR3 loop: CASSQEGTGASEQYF. In nucleotides, the CDR3 is TGCGCCAGCAGCCAAGAGGGGACAGGGGCCTCCGAGCAGTACTTC.

This chain links TRBV2 with TRBJ2-4; D is possibly TRBD2 (5 bases). The germline V gene has CDR1 SNHLY and CDR2 FYNNEI. This CDR3 is 17 amino acids long. The V and J ends lost 3 bases and 0 bases respectively, with 15 bases between them. In DNA form, the CDR3 reads TGTGCCAGCAGTGAGTCGGTGGTCGGGAAAGCCAAAAACATTCAGTACTTC. Its translation: CASSESVVGKAKNIQYF.

This clone turned up a few times. The chain employs TRBV2 and TRBJ2-6; TRBD1 is a possible D gene (5 bases). The CDR3 covers 22 residues. Trimming left V 8 bases short and J 0 bases short, with 32 bases between. Germline CDR1 and CDR2: SNHLY and FYNNEI. The CDR3 spells CASRQLLIRQGLPSSGANVLTF. CDR3 bases: TGTGCCAGCCGACAACTACTGATTCGGCAGGGATTGCCTTCCTCTGGGGCCAACGTCCTGACTTTC.

There are a few counts of this clone. This chain links TRBV7-3 with TRBJ2-7; no clear D gene. CDR3 length: 13 amino acids. CDR1 is SGHTA, CDR2 FQGTGA, per germline. V was shortened by 0 bases and J by 3 bases, with 6 bases between the two germline ends. CDR3 residues: CASSLTRNYEQYF. The CDR3 nucleotides read TGTGCCAGCAGCTTAACGCGTAACTACGAGCAGTACTTC.

For this clone: Other DNA variants within this sample encode the same CDR3. This chain uses TRBV9 with TRBJ1-1, with 7 bases fitting TRBD1. The CDR3 spans 14 residues. With V trimmed by 3 bases and J by 5 bases, 7 bases remained unmatched. Germline CDR1 SGDLS, CDR2 YYNGEE. Here the CDR3 reads CASSAMTGRTEAFF. The CDR3 coding sequence is TGTGCCAGCAGCGCCATGACAGGGAGGACTGAAGCTTTCTTT.

The chain joins TRBV27 to TRBJ2-7; no clear D gene. The CDR3 consists of 14 residues. Germline CDR1 MNHEY, CDR2 SMNVEV (reference sequence). Trimming took 2 bases from V and 2 from J, leaving 10 bases between them. For the CDR3, the DNA is TGTGCCAGCAGTTTAAGCGCGACGGCCTACGAGCAGTACTTC. Translating gives CASSLSATAYEQYF.